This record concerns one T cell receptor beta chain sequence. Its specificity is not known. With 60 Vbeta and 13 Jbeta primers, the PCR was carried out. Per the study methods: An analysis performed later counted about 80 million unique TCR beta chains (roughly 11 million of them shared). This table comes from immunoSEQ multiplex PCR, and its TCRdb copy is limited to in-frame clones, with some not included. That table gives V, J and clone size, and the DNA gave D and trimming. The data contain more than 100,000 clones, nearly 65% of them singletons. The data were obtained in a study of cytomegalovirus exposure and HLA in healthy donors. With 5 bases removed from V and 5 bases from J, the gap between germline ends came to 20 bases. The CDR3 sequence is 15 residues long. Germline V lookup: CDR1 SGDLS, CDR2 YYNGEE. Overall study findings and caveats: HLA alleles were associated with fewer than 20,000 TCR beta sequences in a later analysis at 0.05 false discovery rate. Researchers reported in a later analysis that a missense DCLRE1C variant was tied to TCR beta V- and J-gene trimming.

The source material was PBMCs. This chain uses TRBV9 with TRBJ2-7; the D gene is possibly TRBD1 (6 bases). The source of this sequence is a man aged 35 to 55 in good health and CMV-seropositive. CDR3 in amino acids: CASSETGFPGDEQYF. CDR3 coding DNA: TGTGCCAGCAGTGAAACAGGCTTTCCAGGGGACGAGCAGTACTTC.